Listed here are 8 T cell receptor beta chains from one sample, sequenced in a study of blood T cell repertoires in COVID-19. Method: immunoSEQ multiplex PCR; TCRdb's copy keeps in-frame clones and lacks some. The sample lists around 75,000 clones, 85% to 90% occurring once. The sequenced material came from peripheral blood. The receptors come from a man in his 70s with active COVID-19.

The rearrangement uses TRBV5-6 and TRBJ2-5, with D maybe TRBD2 (6 bases). V was trimmed by 0 bases and J by 4 bases, leaving 16 bases between them. Germline CDR1 reads SGHDT; CDR2 reads YYEEEE. The CDR3 sequence is 16 residues long. The CDR3 region is CASSLGDSHRRETQYF. CDR3 coding DNA: TGTGCCAGCAGCTTGGGGGACTCCCACCGAAGAGAGACCCAGTACTTC.

The chain couples TRBV21-1 to TRBJ1-4. TRBV21-1 is classified as a pseudogene. This CDR3 has 17 residues. The CDR3 nucleotides are TGTGCCAGCAGCTCGCGCTTAGCTACAATGCATAATGAAAAACTGTTTTTT. Residues: CASSSRLATMHNEKLFF.

The V and J genes are TRBV19 and TRBJ2-7, with a possible D match to TRBD2 (7 bases). The germline V and J ends were trimmed by 3 bases and 0 bases, with 12 bases remaining between them. CDR3 length: 15 amino acids. CDR1 and CDR2 from the germline V gene are LNHDA and SQIVND (reference sequence). CDR3 region: CASSMGGASSYEQYF. The CDR3 DNA follows: TGTGCCAGTAGTATGGGGGGGGCCAGCTCCTACGAGCAGTACTTC.

This chain uses TRBV6-1 with TRBJ2-5; 16 bases line up with TRBD2. The length of the CDR3 is 14 residues. Germline lookup yields CDR1 MNHNS and CDR2 SASEGT. V was pared by 3 bases and J by 9 bases, with 1 base of the junction left unmatched. For the CDR3, the DNA is TGTGCCAGCAGTGAGGGACTAGCGGGAGGGGCCCAGTACTTC. Its translation is CASSEGLAGGAQYF.

Worth noting for this clone: The junction differs from germline at one of its ends, possibly a read error. This rearrangement joins TRBV7-7 to TRBJ2-3; TRBD2 matches 7 bases. The CDR3 covers 13 residues. Per the germline V gene, CDR1 is SSHAT and CDR2 is FNYEAQ (reference sequence). CDR3 amino acids: CASSEAAGATQYF. The CDR3 nucleotides are TGTGCTAGCAGCGAGGCCGCGGGAGCTACGCAGTATTTT.

The V call is TRBV6-2 or TRBV6-3, the J call TRBJ2-5; possibly TRBD2 for D (5 bases). CDR1 is MNHEY, CDR2 SVGEGT, per germline. CDR3 length: 16 amino acids. The V and J ends lost 2 bases and 0 bases respectively, with 13 bases between them. In DNA, the CDR3 is TGTGCCAGCAGTTACGAGCTAGCCCTCGACCAAGAGACCCAGTACTTC. It is translated as CASSYELALDQETQYF.

The chain couples TRBV10-1 to TRBJ1-4, with a tentative D call TRBD1 (6 bases). The CDR3 has 14 residues. From germline, CDR1 is WNHNN and CDR2 SYGVQD (reference sequence). CDR3 loop: CARGGGHPNEKLFF. The CDR3 region has the DNA TGCGCGCGAGGGGGGGGCCACCCCAATGAAAAACTGTTTTTT.

This clone has a handful of counts. The V and J genes are TRBV10-3 and TRBJ2-1, with 9 bases lining up with TRBD1. CDR3 length: 17 residues. Germline CDR1 ENHRY, CDR2 SYGVKD. V lost 7 bases, J lost 2 bases, and 12 bases stayed unmatched. The CDR3 nucleotides read TGTGCCATCACCAAGGGACAGGGTGGGGGTCCCTACAATGAGCAGTTCTTC. Its translation is CAITKGQGGGPYNEQFF.